The clone carrying this T cell receptor beta chain occurred many times. Its cognate antigen is unknown. For naive CD8 T cells, sorting used the CD8+CD4-CCR7+CD45RA+ phenotype. Bulk TCR libraries were made with methods that had been previously described and with listed TCR primers. TCRdb itself ran the PCR reads through MiXCR, one entry per CDR3 protein. This table holds tens of thousands of distinct CDR3 sequences, 15% to 20% found once. This CDR3 is 13 amino acids long. Germline V CDR1 and CDR2: MNHEY, SVGAGI. Trimming removed 6 bases at V and 13 bases at J, with 20 bases between. The sample is drawn from a study of molecular identifiers for immune sequencing clone quantification. Looking at the study overall: Four of five splits of RNA from 20,000 or 100,000 naive CD8 cells were sequenced in replicates.

Study-wide results and caveats: Clones that had above 20 RNA copies took up over 99% of effector molecules but under 1% in naive cells.

This TCR derives from a human donor in good health. Some libraries in this study had Jurkat cell RNA spiked in. The chain couples TRBV6-5 to TRBJ2-3; D is unclear. Material for sequencing was naive CD8+ T cells from blood, with Jurkat cell RNA spiked in. The subset here: FACS-sorted CD8+CD4-CCR7+CD45RA+ naive T cells. CDR3 loop: CASSPVGAGEEYF. In DNA form, the CDR3 reads TGTGCCAGCAGCCCCGTTGGTGCAGGAGAGGAGTATTTT.